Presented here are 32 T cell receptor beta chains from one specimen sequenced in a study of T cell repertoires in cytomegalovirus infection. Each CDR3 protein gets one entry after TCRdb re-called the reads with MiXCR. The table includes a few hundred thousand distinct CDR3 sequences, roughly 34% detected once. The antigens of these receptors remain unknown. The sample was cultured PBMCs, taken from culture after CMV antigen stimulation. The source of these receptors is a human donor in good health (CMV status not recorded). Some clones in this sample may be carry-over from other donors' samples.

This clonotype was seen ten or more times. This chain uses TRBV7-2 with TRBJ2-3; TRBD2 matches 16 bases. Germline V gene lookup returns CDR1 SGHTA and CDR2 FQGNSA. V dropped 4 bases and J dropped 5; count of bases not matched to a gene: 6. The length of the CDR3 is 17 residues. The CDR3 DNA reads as TGTGCCAGCAGCTCGGGACTAGCGGGAGGGCCGGGAGATACGCAGTATTTT. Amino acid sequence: CASSSGLAGGPGDTQYF.

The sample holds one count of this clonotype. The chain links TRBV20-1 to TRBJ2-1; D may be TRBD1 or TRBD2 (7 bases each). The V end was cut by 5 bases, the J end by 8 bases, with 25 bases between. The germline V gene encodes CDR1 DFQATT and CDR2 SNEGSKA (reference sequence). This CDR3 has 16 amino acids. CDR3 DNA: TGCAGTGCTCCCCAGGGGGGAGGCGGGAGAGTCGATGAGCAGTTCTTC. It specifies CSAPQGGGGRVDEQFF.

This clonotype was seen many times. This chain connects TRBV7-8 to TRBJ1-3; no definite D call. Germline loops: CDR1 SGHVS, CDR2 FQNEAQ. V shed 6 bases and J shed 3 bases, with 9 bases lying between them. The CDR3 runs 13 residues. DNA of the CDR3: TGTGCCAGCAGAAGAAGTAATGGAAACACCATATATTTT. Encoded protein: CASRRSNGNTIYF. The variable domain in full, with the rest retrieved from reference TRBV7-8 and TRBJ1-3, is GAGVSQSPRYKVAKRGQDVALRCDPISGHVSLFWYQQALGQGPEFLTYFQNEAQLDKSGLPSDRFFAERPEGSVSTLKIQRTQQEDSAVYLCASRRSNGNTIYFGEGSWLTVV.

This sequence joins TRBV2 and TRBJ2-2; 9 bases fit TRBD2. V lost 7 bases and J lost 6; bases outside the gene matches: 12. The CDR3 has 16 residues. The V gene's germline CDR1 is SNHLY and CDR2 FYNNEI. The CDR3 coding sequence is TGTGCCAGCAAAATGTTAGCGGGAGACTTCGCCGGGGAGCTGTTTTTT. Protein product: CASKMLAGDFAGELFF.

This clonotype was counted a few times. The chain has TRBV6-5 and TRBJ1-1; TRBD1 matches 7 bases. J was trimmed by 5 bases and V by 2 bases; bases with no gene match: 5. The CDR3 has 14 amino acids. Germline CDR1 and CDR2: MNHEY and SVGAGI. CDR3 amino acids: CASSYEGARTEAFF. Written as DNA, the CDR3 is TGTGCCAGCAGTTACGAGGGGGCTCGAACTGAAGCTTTCTTT.

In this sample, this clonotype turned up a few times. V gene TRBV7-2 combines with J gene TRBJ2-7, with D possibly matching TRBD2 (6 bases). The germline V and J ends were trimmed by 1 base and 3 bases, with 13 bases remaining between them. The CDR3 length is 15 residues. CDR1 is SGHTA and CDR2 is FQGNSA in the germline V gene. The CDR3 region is CASSLGGSGGYEQYV. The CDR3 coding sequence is TGTGCCAGCAGCTTAGGAGGTAGCGGAGGCTACGAGCAGTACGTC.

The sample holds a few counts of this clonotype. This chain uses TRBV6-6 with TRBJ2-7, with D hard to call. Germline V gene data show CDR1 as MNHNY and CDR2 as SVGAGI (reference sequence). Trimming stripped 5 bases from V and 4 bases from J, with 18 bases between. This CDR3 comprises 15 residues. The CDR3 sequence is CASSDPPASWYEQYF. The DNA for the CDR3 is TGTGCCAGCAGTGACCCCCCTGCTAGTTGGTACGAGCAGTACTTC.

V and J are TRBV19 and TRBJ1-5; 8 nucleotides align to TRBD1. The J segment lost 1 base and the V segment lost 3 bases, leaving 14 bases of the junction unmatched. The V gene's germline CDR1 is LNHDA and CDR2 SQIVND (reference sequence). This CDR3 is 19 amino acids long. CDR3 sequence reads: CASSINGQGFHSSNQPQHF. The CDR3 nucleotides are TGTGCCAGTAGTATTAATGGACAGGGATTTCACTCCAGCAATCAGCCCCAGCATTTT.

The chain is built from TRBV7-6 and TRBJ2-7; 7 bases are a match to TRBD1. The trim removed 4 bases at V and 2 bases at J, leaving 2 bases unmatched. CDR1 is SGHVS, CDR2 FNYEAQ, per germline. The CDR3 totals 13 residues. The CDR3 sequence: CASSWDRAYEQYF. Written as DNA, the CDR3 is TGTGCCAGCAGCTGGGACAGAGCCTACGAGCAGTACTTC.

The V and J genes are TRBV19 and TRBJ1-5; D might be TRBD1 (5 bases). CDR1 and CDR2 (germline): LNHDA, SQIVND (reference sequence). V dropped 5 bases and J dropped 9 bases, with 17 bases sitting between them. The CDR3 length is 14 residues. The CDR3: CASSLVQALWPQHF. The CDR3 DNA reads TGTGCCAGTAGTTTGGTACAGGCATTGTGGCCCCAGCATTTT.

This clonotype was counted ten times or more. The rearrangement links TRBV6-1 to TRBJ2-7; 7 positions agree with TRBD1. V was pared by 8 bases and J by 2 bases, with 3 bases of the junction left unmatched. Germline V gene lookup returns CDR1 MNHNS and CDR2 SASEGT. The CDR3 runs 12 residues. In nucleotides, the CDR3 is TGTGCCAGCCGGGACAGAACCTACGAGCAGTACTTC. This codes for CASRDRTYEQYF.

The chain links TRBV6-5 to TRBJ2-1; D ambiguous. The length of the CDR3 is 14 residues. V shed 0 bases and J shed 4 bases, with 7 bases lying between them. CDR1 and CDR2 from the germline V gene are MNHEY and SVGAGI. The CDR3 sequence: CASSYSRTYNEQFF. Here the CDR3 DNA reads TGTGCCAGCAGTTACTCTCGGACGTACAATGAGCAGTTCTTC.

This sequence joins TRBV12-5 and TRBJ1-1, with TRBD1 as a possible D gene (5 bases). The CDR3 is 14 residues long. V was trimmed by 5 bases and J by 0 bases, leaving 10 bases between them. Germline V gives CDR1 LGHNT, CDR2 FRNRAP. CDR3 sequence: CASGKTEMNTEAFF. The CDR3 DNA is TGTGCTAGTGGTAAGACAGAAATGAACACTGAAGCTTTCTTT.

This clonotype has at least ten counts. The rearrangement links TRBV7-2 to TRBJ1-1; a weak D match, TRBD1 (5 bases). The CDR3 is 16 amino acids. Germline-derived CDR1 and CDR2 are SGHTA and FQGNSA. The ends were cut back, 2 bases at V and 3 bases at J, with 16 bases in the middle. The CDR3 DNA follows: TGTGCCAGCAGCTTATTAAGTGTCAGGGCAGACACTGAAGCTTTCTTT. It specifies CASSLLSVRADTEAFF. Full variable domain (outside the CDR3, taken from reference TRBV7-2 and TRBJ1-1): GAGVSQSPSNKVTEKGKDVELRCDPISGHTALYWYRQSLGQGLEFLIYFQGNSAPDKSGLPSDRFSAERTGGSVSTLTIQRTQQEDSAVYLCASSLLSVRADTEAFFGQGTRLTVV.

CDR3 DNA: TGCGCCAGCAGACCGCCGGGAGGGCCCAGCGAGCAGTACTTC. It is translated as CASRPPGGPSEQYF. V usage is TRBV5-1 and J usage is TRBJ2-7; 8 bases fit TRBD2. Trimming at V came to 5 bases and at J to 6 bases, leaving 10 bases not matched to a gene. Looked up from germline, CDR1 is SGHRS and CDR2 is YFSETQ. This CDR3 is 14 amino acids long.

CDR3 amino acids: CSARTVSSYNSPLHF. The CDR3 DNA reads as TGCAGTGCTAGAACCGTCAGCTCCTATAATTCACCCCTCCACTTT. The rearrangement links TRBV20-1 to TRBJ1-6; no firm D call. V dropped 2 bases and J dropped 0 bases, with 8 bases sitting between them. Germline-derived CDR1 and CDR2 are DFQATT and SNEGSKA (reference sequence). The CDR3 is made up of 15 amino acids.

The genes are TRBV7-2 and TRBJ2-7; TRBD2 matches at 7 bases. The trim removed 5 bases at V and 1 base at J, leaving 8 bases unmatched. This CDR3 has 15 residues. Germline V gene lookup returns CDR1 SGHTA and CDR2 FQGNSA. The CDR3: CASSRWWEGSYEQYF. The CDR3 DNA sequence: TGTGCCAGCAGCCGTTGGTGGGAGGGATCCTACGAGCAGTACTTC.

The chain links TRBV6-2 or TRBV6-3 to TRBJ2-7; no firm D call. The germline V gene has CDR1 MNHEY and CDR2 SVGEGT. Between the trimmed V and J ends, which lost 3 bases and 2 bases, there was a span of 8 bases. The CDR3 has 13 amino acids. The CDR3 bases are TGTGCCAGCAGTTATGGCACCACCTACGAGCAGTACGTC. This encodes CASSYGTTYEQYV.

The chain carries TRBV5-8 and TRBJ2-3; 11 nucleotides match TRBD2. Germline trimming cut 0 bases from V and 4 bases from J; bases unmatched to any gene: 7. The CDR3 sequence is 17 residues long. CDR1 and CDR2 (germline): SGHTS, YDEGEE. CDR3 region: CASSLGSLAGGSDTQYF. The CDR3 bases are TGTGCCAGCAGCTTGGGAAGCCTAGCGGGAGGTTCAGATACGCAGTATTTT. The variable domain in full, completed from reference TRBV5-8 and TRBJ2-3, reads EAGVTQSPTHLIKTRGQQATLRCSPISGHTSVYWYQQALGLGLQFLLWYDEGEERNRGNFPPRFSGRQFPNYSSELNVNALELEDSALYLCASSLGSLAGGSDTQYFGPGTRLTVL.

The CDR3 region is CASSQIGLAGSSPPFGEQFF. The CDR3 bases are TGTGCCAGCAGTCAAATTGGACTAGCGGGATCCTCGCCCCCATTCGGTGAGCAGTTCTTC. This chain uses TRBV6-6 with TRBJ2-1, with 12 bases aligning to TRBD2. The ends lost 5 bases at V and 9 bases at J; junction bases unmatched: 23. Germline CDR1 reads MNHNY; CDR2 reads SVGAGI (reference sequence). This CDR3 region has 20 residues.

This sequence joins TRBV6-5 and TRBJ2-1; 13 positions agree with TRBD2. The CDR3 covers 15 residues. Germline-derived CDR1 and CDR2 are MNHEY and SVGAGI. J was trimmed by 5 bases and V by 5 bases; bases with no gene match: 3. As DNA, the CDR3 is TGTGCCAGCAGTGGACTAGCGGGGGCGAACAATGAGCAGTTCTTC. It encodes CASSGLAGANNEQFF.

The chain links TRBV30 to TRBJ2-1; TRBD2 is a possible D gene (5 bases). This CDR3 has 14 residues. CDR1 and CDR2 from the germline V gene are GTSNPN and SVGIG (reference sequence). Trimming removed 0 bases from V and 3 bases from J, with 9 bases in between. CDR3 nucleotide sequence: TGTGCCTGGAGTGTGGGTGACTACTACAATGAGCAGTTCTTC. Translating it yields CAWSVGDYYNEQFF.

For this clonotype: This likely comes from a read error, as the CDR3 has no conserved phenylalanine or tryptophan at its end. CDR3 nucleotide sequence: TGTGCCAGCAGCACGGGACAGGGGGCCGGTGAAGCTTTCTCT. This gives the protein CASSTGQGAGEAFS. The genes are TRBV7-9 and TRBJ1-1; 12 nucleotides agree with TRBD1. With 5 bases clipped from V and 7 bases from J, the junction kept 5 bases outside the gene matches. Germline CDR1 reads SEHNR; CDR2 reads FQNEAQ (reference sequence). This CDR3 is 14 amino acids long.

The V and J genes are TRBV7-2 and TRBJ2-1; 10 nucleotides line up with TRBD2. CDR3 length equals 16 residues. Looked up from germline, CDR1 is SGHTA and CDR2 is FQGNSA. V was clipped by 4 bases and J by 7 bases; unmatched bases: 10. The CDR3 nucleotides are TGTGCCAGCAGCTCCCTAGCGGGAGTGCTATGGAATGAGCAGTTCTTC. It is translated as CASSSLAGVLWNEQFF.

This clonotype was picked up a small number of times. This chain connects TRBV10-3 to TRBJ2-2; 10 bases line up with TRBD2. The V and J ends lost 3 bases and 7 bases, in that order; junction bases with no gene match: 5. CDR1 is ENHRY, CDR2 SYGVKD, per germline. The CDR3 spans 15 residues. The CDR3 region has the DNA TGTGCCATCAGTGAAGCGGGAGGGGGCGTCGGGGAGCTGTTTTTT. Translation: CAISEAGGGVGELFF.

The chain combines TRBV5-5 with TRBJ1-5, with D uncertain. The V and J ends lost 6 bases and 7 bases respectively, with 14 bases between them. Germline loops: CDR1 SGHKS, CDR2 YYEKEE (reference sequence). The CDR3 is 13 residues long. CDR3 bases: TGTGCCAGCACCTTTGAAGGAAGCCAGCCCCAGCATTTT. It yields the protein CASTFEGSQPQHF.

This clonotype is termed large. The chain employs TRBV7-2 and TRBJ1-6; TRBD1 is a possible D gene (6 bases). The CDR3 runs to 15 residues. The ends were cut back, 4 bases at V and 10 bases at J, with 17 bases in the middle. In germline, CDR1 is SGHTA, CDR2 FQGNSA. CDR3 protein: CASSSQQGRGSPLHF. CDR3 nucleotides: TGTGCCAGCAGCTCCCAACAGGGTCGAGGATCACCCCTCCACTTT.

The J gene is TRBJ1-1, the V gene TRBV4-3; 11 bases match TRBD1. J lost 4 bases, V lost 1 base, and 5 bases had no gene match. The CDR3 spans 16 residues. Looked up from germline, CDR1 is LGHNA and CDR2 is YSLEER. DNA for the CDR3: TGCGCCAGCAGCCAAGGAGGGACAGGGGGTTCCACTGAAGCTTTCTTT. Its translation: CASSQGGTGGSTEAFF.

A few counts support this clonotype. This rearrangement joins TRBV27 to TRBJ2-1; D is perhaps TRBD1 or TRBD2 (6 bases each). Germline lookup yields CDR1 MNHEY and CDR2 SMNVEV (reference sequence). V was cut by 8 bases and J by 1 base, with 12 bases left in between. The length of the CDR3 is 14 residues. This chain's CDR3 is CASQRGASYNEQFF. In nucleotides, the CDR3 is TGTGCCAGCCAAAGGGGGGCTTCCTACAATGAGCAGTTCTTC.

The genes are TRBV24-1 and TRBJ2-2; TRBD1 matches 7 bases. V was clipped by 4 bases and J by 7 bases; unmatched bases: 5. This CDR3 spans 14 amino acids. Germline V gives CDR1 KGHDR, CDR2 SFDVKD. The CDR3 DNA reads TGTGCCACCAGTGACCAATGGACAGGCGGGGAGCTGTTTTTT. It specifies CATSDQWTGGELFF.

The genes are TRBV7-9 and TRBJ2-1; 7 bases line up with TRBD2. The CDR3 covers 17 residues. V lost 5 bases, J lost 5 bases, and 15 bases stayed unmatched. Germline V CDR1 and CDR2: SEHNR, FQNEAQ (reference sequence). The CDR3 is CASSPPSGNVGNNEQFF. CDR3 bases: TGTGCCAGCAGCCCCCCTAGCGGTAACGTGGGGAACAATGAGCAGTTCTTC.

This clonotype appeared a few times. The CDR3 loop is CASSPSSGELFF. The CDR3 nucleotides are TGTGCCAGCAGCCCTAGCAGCGGGGAGCTGTTTTTT. The chain joins TRBV2 to TRBJ2-2, with TRBD2 as a possible D gene (5 bases). The V end lost 6 bases, the J end lost 7 bases, and 9 bases lay between the germline ends. The length of the CDR3 is 12 residues. CDR1 and CDR2 (germline): SNHLY, FYNNEI.